This TCR beta chain comes out of a study of blood T cell repertoires in COVID-19. Across the study: T cells, B-cell-depleted T cells, or PBMCs provided the cDNA or gDNA that served as material.

How the authors handled the data: The authors estimated nucleated cell counts from reference gene primer amplification. Generated by immunoSEQ multiplex PCR, the TCRdb table keeps only in-frame clones and is missing some. The V and J calls and clone size were taken over from that table, and D and trimming were inferred from the DNA. This sample carries around 220,000 clones, roughly 87% of them seen once, and the ten largest clones take under 2%. CDR3 length: 14 residues. Per the germline V gene, CDR1 is SEHNR and CDR2 is FQNEAQ (reference sequence). V lost 4 bases and J 4 bases, leaving 12 bases between the germline ends.

The chain links TRBV7-9 to TRBJ2-3, with D tentatively TRBD2 (6 bases). This TCR was sampled from a man between 35 and 55 years old with active or convalescent COVID-19. The sample comprised peripheral blood. The chain's CDR3 is CASSSLLAADTQYF. As DNA, the CDR3 is TGTGCCAGCAGCTCCCTACTAGCCGCAGATACGCAGTATTTT. Full variable domain (missing parts from reference TRBV7-9 and TRBJ2-3): DTGVSQNPRHKITKRGQNVTFRCDPISEHNRLYWYRQTLGQGPEFLTYFQNEAQLEKSRLLSDRFSAERPKGSFSTLEIQRTEQGDSAMYLCASSSLLAADTQYFGPGTRLTVL.